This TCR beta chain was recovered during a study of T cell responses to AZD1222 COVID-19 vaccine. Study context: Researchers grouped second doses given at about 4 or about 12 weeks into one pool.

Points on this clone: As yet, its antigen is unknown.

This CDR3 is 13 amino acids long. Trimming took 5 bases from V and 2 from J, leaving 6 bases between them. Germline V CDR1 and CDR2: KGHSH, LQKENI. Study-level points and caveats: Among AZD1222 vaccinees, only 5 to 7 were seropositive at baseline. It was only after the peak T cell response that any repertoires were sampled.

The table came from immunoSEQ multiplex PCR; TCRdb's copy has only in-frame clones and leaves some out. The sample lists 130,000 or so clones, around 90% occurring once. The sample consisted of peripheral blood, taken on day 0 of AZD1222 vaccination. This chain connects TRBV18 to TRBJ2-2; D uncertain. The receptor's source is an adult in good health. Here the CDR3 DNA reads TGTGCCAGCTCAAGTTCAAACACCGGGGAGCTGTTTTTT. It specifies CASSSSNTGELFF.